The sequence of this TCR beta chain was determined in a study of OX40 agonist ivuxolimab in advanced cancers. J lost 2 bases, V lost 0 bases, and 7 bases had no gene match. The CDR3 runs 17 residues. Per germline, CDR1 SGDLS and CDR2 YYNGEE. The study, taken as a whole, reports: With doses of 0.1 to 3.0 mg/kg, CD4+ and CD8+ blood T cells had undergone clonal expansion by week 6. On average, a greater number of expanded clones characterised CD8+ T cells relative to CD4+.

On this clone itself: Its antigen remains unidentified.

TCRdb keeps only in-frame clones here, not all; method: immunoSEQ multiplex PCR. The sample includes about 32,000 clones, 90% to 95% seen only once; the top ten take about 4.9%. Excluded were patients having autoimmune disease history or systemic immunosuppression. Blood got drawn at baseline, again on cycle 4 day 1, and then on cycle 7 day 1. The receptor's source is an adult with an advanced solid tumor such as melanoma, head and neck, liver or kidney cancer. The chain couples TRBV9 to TRBJ2-1, with 8 bases fitting TRBD2. The specimen was CD4+ or CD8+ T cells sorted from blood, collected in a trial of the OX40 agonist ivuxolimab. CDR3 region: CASSVGSSGTPYNEQFF. CDR3 nucleotides: TGTGCCAGCAGCGTAGGAAGTAGCGGGACCCCCTACAATGAGCAGTTCTTC.